A single T cell receptor beta chain is shown here with its context. This CDR3 is built from 15 residues. Germline values: CDR1 LNHNV, CDR2 YYDKDF (reference sequence). Trimming took off 4 bases at V and 2 bases at J, with 12 bases between the two ends. The data stem from a study of T cell responses to AZD1222 COVID-19 vaccine. Sequencing used immunoSEQ multiplex PCR; TCRdb keeps in-frame clones, though not all of them. This table holds roughly 120,000 clones, 87% found once. It was second doses at about 4 or about 12 weeks that were pooled. The sequencing here drew on peripheral blood, taken 28 days after the second AZD1222 dose. The sequence came from an adult who received the AZD1222 COVID-19 vaccine. The gene calls are TRBV15 and TRBJ1-3; D gene unclear. As DNA, the CDR3 is TGTGCCACCAGCAATAAAAGGCCTCCTGGAAACACCATATATTTT. Translated: CATSNKRPPGNTIYF.